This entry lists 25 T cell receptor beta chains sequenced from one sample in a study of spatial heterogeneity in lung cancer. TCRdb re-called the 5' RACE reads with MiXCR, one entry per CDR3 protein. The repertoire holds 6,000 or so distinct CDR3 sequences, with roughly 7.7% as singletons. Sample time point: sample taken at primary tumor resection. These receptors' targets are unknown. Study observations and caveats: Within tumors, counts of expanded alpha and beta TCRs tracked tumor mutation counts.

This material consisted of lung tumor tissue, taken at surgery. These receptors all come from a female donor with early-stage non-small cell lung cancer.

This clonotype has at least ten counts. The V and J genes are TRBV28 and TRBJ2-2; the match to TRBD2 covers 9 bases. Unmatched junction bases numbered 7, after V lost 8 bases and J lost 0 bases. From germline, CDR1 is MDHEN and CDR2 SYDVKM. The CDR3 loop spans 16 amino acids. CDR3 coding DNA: TGTGCCAGCTATCAGCGGGGGGCGCCGAACACCGGGGAGCTGTTTTTT. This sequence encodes CASYQRGAPNTGELFF.

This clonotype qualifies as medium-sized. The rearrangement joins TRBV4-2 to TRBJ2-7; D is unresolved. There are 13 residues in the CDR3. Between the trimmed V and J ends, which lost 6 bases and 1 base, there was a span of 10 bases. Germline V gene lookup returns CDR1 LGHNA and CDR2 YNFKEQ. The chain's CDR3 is CASSQYMSYEQYF. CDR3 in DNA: TGTGCCAGCAGTCAGTACATGTCCTACGAGCAGTACTTC.

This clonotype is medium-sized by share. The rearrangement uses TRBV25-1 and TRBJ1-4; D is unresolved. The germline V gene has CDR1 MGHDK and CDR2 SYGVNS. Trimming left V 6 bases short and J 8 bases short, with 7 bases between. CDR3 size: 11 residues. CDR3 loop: CASRTSEKLFF. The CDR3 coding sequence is TGTGCCAGCAGGACAAGCGAAAAACTGTTTTTT.

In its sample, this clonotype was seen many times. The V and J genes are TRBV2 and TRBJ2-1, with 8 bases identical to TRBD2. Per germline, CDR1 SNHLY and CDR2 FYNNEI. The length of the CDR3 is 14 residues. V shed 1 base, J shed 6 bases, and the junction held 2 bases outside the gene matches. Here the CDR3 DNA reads TGTGCCAGCAGTGAAGTCGCGGGGGGCAATGAGCAGTTCTTC. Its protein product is CASSEVAGGNEQFF.

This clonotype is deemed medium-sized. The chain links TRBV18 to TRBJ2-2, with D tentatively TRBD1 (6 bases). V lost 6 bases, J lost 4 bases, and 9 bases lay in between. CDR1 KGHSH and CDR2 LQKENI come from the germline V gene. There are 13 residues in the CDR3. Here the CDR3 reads CASSNRATGELFF. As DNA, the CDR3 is TGTGCCAGCTCGAACAGGGCCACCGGGGAGCTGTTTTTT.

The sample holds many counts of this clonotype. The CDR3 DNA reads TGTGCCAGCAGCTTCCGGACTAGCTGGTCTTCCCCTACGCAGTATTTT. Residues: CASSFRTSWSSPTQYF. The chain is built from TRBV11-2 and TRBJ2-3; TRBD2 aligns across 8 bases. After removal of 3 bases from V and 8 bases from J, the junction contained 13 bases not matched to a gene. There are 16 residues in the CDR3. In germline, CDR1 is SGHAT, CDR2 FQNNGV. Complete variable domain (other parts from reference TRBV11-2 and TRBJ2-3): EAGVAQSPRYKIIEKRQSVAFWCNPISGHATLYWYQQILGQGPKLLIQFQNNGVVDDSQLPKDRFSAERLKGVDSTLKIQPAKLEDSAVYLCASSFRTSWSSPTQYFGPGTRLTVL.

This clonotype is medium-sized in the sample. DNA for the CDR3: TGTGCCAGCAGTGGTGACGGGCCCAGCACTGAAGCTTTCTTT. Its protein product is CASSGDGPSTEAFF. This chain uses TRBV2 with TRBJ1-1; D unclear. Trimming removed 4 bases at V and 4 bases at J, with 13 bases between. This CDR3 has 14 residues. Per the germline V gene, CDR1 is SNHLY and CDR2 is FYNNEI.

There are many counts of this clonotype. In DNA, the CDR3 is TGTGCCAGCAGTGAAGCCAGGGGGCCCCAAGAGACCCAGTACTTC. Translated: CASSEARGPQETQYF. The rearrangement links TRBV2 to TRBJ2-5; 8 bases align to TRBD1. Germline V gives CDR1 SNHLY, CDR2 FYNNEI. The CDR3 extends over 15 amino acids. Losses at the gene ends were 0 bases for V and 1 base for J; bases not matched to a gene: 1.

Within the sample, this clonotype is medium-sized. The CDR3 DNA follows: TGTGCCAGCAGTTACCCCAACAGGGGCTCCTACGAGCAGTACTTC. It translates to CASSYPNRGSYEQYF. The chain joins TRBV6-2 or TRBV6-3 to TRBJ2-7; 7 bases map to TRBD1. J lost 0 bases, V lost 2 bases, and 4 bases had no gene match. The germline CDR1 and CDR2 sequences are MNHEY and SVGEGT. CDR3 length equals 15 residues.

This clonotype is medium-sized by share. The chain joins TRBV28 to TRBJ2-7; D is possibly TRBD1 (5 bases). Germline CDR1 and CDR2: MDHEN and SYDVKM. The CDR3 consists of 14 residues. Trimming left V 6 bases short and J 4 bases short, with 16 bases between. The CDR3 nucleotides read TGTGCCAGCAGGGGCCAGGGAAATCGGTACGAGCAGTACTTC. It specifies CASRGQGNRYEQYF.

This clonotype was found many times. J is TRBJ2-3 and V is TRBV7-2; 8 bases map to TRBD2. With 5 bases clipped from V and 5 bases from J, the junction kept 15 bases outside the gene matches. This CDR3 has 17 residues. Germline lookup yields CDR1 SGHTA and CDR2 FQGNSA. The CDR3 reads CASSQRRRGAALDTQYF. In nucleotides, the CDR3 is TGTGCCAGCAGCCAGAGAAGGCGGGGGGCCGCCTTAGATACGCAGTATTTT.

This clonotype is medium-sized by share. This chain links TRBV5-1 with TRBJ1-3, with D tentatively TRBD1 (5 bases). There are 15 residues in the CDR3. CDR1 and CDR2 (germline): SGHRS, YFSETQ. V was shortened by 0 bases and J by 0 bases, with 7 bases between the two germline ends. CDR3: CASSLAGGSGNTIYF. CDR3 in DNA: TGCGCCAGCAGCTTGGCGGGGGGCTCTGGAAACACCATATATTTT.

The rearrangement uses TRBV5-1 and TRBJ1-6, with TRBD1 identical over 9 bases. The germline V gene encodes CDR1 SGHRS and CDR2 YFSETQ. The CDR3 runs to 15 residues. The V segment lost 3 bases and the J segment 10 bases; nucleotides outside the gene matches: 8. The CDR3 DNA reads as TGCGCCAGCAGCTCACCGGGACAGGGAGGATCACCCCTCCACTTT. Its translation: CASSSPGQGGSPLHF.

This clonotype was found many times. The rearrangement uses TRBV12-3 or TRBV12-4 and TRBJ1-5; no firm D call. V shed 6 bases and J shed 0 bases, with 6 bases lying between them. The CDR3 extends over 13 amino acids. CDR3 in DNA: TGTGCCAGCAGCCCCGATAGCAATCAGCCCCAGCATTTT. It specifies CASSPDSNQPQHF.

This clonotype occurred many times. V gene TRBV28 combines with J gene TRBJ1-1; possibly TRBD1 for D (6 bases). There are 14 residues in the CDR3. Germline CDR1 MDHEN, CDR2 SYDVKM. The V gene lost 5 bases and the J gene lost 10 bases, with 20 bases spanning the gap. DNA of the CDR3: TGTGCCAGCAGTCCCCTTTTAGGGAGGGGGGCAGCTTTCTTT. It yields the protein CASSPLLGRGAAFF.

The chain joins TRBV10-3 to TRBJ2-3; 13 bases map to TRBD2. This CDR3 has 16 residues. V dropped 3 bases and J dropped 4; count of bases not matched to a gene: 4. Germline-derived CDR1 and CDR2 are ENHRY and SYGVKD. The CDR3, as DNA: TGTGCCATCAGTGATGGACTAGCGGGAGAACCAGATACGCAGTATTTT. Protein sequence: CAISDGLAGEPDTQYF.

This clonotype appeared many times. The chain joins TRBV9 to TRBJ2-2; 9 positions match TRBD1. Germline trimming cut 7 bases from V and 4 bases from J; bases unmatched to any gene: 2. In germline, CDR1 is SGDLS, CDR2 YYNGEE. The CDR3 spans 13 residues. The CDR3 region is CASGTGSTGELFF. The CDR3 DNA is TGTGCCAGCGGGACAGGGAGCACCGGGGAGCTGTTTTTT.

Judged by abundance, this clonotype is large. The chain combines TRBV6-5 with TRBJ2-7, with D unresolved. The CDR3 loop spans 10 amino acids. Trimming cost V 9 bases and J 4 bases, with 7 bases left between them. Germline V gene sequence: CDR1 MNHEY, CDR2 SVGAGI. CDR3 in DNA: TGTGCCAGTGGAGCTTACGAGCAGTACTTC. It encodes CASGAYEQYF.

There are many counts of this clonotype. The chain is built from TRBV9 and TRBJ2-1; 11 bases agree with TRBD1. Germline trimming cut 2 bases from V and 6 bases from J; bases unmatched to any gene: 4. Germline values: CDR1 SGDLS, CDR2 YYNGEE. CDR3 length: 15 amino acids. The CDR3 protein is CASSVFGTGGNEQFF. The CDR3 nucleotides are TGTGCCAGCAGCGTTTTTGGGACAGGGGGCAATGAGCAGTTCTTC.

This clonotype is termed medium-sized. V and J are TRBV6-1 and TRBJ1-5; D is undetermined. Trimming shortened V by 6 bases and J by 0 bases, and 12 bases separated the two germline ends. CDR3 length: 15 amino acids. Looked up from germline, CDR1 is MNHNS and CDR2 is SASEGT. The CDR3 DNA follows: TGTGCCAGCAGGGACTCCGGGTATAGCAATCAGCCCCAGCATTTT. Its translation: CASRDSGYSNQPQHF.

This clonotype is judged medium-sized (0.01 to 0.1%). This CDR3 reads CASSPFGTSNTGELFF. CDR3 in DNA: TGTGCCAGCAGCCCCTTCGGGACGTCGAACACCGGGGAGCTGTTTTTT. This rearrangement joins TRBV9 to TRBJ2-2; either TRBD1 or TRBD2 may supply D (5 bases each). CDR3 length equals 16 residues. V was trimmed by 4 bases and J by 0 bases, leaving 13 bases between them. The germline V gene encodes CDR1 SGDLS and CDR2 YYNGEE.

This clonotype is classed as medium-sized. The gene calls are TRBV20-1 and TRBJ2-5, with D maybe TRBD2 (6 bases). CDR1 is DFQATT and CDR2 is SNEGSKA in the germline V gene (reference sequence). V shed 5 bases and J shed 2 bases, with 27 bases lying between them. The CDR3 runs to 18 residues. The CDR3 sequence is CSAPRVAGLRGAQETQYF. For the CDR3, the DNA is TGCAGTGCTCCCCGGGTGGCGGGACTCCGAGGCGCACAAGAGACCCAGTACTTC.

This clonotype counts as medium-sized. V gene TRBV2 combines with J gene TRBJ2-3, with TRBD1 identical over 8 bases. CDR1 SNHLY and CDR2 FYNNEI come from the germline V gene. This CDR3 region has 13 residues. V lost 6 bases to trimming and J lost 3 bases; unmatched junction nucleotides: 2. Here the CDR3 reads CASSRGRTDTQYF. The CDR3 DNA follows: TGTGCCAGCAGCAGGGGGCGAACAGATACGCAGTATTTT.

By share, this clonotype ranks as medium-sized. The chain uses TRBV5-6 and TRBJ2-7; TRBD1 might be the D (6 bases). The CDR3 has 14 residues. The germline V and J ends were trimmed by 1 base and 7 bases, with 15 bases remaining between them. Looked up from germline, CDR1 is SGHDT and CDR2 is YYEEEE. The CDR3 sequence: CASSLFPGEKEQYF. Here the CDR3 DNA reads TGTGCCAGCAGCTTGTTCCCAGGGGAGAAAGAGCAGTACTTC.

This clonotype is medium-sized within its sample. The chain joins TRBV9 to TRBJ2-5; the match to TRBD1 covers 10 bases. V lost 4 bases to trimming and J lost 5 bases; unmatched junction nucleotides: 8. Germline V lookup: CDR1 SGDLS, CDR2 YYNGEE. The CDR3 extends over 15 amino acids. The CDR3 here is CASSIRQGAAETQYF. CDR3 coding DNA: TGTGCCAGCAGCATCCGACAGGGGGCCGCGGAGACCCAGTACTTC. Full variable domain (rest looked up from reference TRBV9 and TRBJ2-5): DSGVTQTPKHLITATGQRVTLRCSPRSGDLSVYWYQQSLDQGLQFLIQYYNGEERAKGNILERFSAQQFPDLHSELNLSSLELGDSALYFCASSIRQGAAETQYFGPGTRLLVL.